The present T cell receptor beta chain was sequenced within a study of molecular identifiers for immune sequencing clone quantification. Study-wide results and limits: Clones that exceeded 20 RNA copies held over 99% of effector molecules, yet under 1% in naive cells. The study reportedly detected spiked Jurkat TCR RNA from one cell among about 970,000 naive cells.

Naive CD8 T cells were picked out by sorting for CD8+CD4-CCR7+CD45RA+. On this clonotype: Its antigen is undetermined.

Each CDR3 protein gets one entry after TCRdb re-called the PCR reads with MiXCR. The table has about 640,000 distinct CDR3 sequences, about 20% seen once. The CDR3 sequence is 12 residues long. CDR1 and CDR2 from the germline V gene are DFQATT and SNEGSKA (reference sequence). The specimen sequenced was naive CD8+ T cells from blood, with Jurkat cell RNA spiked in. Sample subset: FACS-sorted CD8+CD4-CCR7+CD45RA+ naive T cells. This clonotype was sampled from a human donor in good health. Some libraries in this study had Jurkat cell RNA spiked in. V and J are TRBV20-1 and TRBJ2-7; tentative D call: TRBD2 (6 bases). CDR3: CSTPAGSYEQYF. The CDR3 bases are TGCAGCACGCCGGCCGGGAGCTACGAGCAGTACTTC.